This passage covers 17 T cell receptor beta chains from one sample sequenced in a study of long-term antiretroviral therapy in people with HIV. The immunoSEQ assay was v3.0, run at survey level. Generated by immunoSEQ multiplex PCR, the TCRdb table keeps only in-frame clones and is missing some. The table includes over 15,000 clones, 80% detected once. The sequences come from unsorted PBMCs, collected 0.1 years before starting antiretroviral therapy. The origin of the receptors is a man aged 18 to 30 with HIV.

This clone was detected a few times. The genes are TRBV7-2 and TRBJ1-2, with a weak D call TRBD1 (5 bases). V was clipped by 2 bases and J by 14 bases, with 15 bases between them. Germline V gives CDR1 SGHTA, CDR2 FQGNSA. This CDR3 comprises 12 residues. CDR3 nucleotide sequence: TGTGCCAGCAGCTTAAATCAATATGCAGGGACCTTC. As protein: CASSLNQYAGTF.

CDR3 protein: CASSLRTWNEQFF. As DNA, the CDR3 is TGTGCCAGCAGCTTAAGGACTTGGAATGAGCAGTTCTTC. The chain uses TRBV7-2 and TRBJ2-1; a weak D match, TRBD2 (5 bases). This CDR3 is built from 13 residues. The ends were cut back, 2 bases at V and 7 bases at J, with 9 bases in the middle. The germline CDR1 and CDR2 sequences are SGHTA and FQGNSA.

This clone was detected a few times. The V and J genes are TRBV7-3 and TRBJ1-2; a weak D match, TRBD1 (6 bases). V gave up 5 bases and J gave up 8 bases, with 15 bases separating them. Germline CDR1 and CDR2: SGHTA and FQGTGA. The CDR3 runs 13 residues. The chain's CDR3 is CASSATDSGGYTF. In nucleotides, the CDR3 is TGTGCCAGCAGCGCAACGGACAGCGGGGGCTACACCTTC.

A few counts support this clone. CDR3 coding DNA: TGTGCCAGCAGCTTGGGTAGTGGGCCCCAGCATTTT. It is translated as CASSLGSGPQHF. J is TRBJ1-5 and V is TRBV5-4; no definite D call. CDR3 length equals 12 residues. Germline values: CDR1 SGHNT, CDR2 YYREEE (reference sequence). V was trimmed by 0 bases and J by 9 bases, leaving 7 bases between them.

The sample holds a few counts of this clone. The chain carries TRBV25-1 and TRBJ2-3; no firm D call. The germline gives CDR1 MGHDK, CDR2 SYGVNS. Trimming shortened V by 10 bases and J by 0 bases, and 8 bases separated the two germline ends. The CDR3 runs 12 residues. CDR3 bases: TGTGCCACCGCGGACAGCACAGATACGCAGTATTTT. This codes for CATADSTDTQYF.

The chain is built from TRBV5-4 and TRBJ1-1; D is uncertain. Germline values: CDR1 SGHNT, CDR2 YYREEE (reference sequence). V was trimmed by 0 bases and J by 4 bases, leaving 10 bases between them. CDR3 length equals 14 residues. CDR3 coding DNA: TGTGCCAGCAGCTTGGGGACGTTGGGCACTGAAGCTTTCTTT. It translates to CASSLGTLGTEAFF.

The chain recombines TRBV7-2 with TRBJ2-1; D might be TRBD2 (6 bases). CDR3 length: 13 amino acids. V lost 8 bases, J lost 2 bases, and 10 bases lay in between. The germline V gene encodes CDR1 SGHTA and CDR2 FQGNSA. CDR3 region: CASRSGAYNEQFF. The CDR3 DNA reads as TGTGCCAGCCGCTCGGGGGCCTACAATGAGCAGTTCTTC.

The chain carries TRBV7-3 and TRBJ2-7; TRBD2 matches 9 bases. V was pared by 3 bases and J by 3 bases, with 6 bases of the junction left unmatched. Germline V gene sequence: CDR1 SGHTA, CDR2 FQGTGA. The CDR3 loop spans 15 amino acids. The CDR3 DNA is TGTGCCAGCAGCTTCAGCGGGGGGCCGCTCTACGAGCAGTACTTC. Amino acids: CASSFSGGPLYEQYF.

This clone is a singleton in its sample. The germline gene is not matched at one end of the junction; a read error may be the cause. The rearrangement links TRBV7-2 to TRBJ2-7; the D gene is possibly TRBD2 (5 bases). This CDR3 spans 22 amino acids. Per the germline V gene, CDR1 is SGHTA and CDR2 is FQGNSA. CDR3 nucleotide sequence: TGTGCCAGCAGCCTAGCTCCCTCTGTCAAGACTGCTCGTAGGGTAGCGAACTACGAGCAGTACTTC. Its protein is CASSLAPSVKTARRVANYEQYF.

J is TRBJ1-2 and V is TRBV7-9; no reliable D call. Germline values: CDR1 SEHNR, CDR2 FQNEAQ (reference sequence). The CDR3 runs to 15 residues. The V end lost 1 base, the J end lost 4 bases, and 13 bases lay between the germline ends. The CDR3 DNA reads as TGTGCCAGCAGCTTAGTTGGGGTGTGGGGCTATGGCTACACCTTC. This sequence encodes CASSLVGVWGYGYTF. Full variable domain (missing parts from reference TRBV7-9 and TRBJ1-2): DTGVSQNPRHKITKRGQNVTFRCDPISEHNRLYWYRQTLGQGPEFLTYFQNEAQLEKSRLLSDRFSAERPKGSFSTLEIQRTEQGDSAMYLCASSLVGVWGYGYTFGSGTRLTVV.

The chain recombines TRBV7-9 with TRBJ1-2; D remains ambiguous. The CDR3 extends over 13 amino acids. Germline loops: CDR1 SEHNR, CDR2 FQNEAQ (reference sequence). The V gene lost 5 bases and the J gene lost 8 bases, with 15 bases spanning the gap. The CDR3 region has the DNA TGTGCCAGCAGCCCCGGAGGATCAGGCGGCTACACCTTC. This encodes CASSPGGSGGYTF. Drawing the rest from reference TRBV7-9 and TRBJ1-2, the complete variable domain is DTGVSQNPRHKITKRGQNVTFRCDPISEHNRLYWYRQTLGQGPEFLTYFQNEAQLEKSRLLSDRFSAERPKGSFSTLEIQRTEQGDSAMYLCASSPGGSGGYTFGSGTRLTVV.

The chain links TRBV6-6 to TRBJ2-5; D is perhaps TRBD2 (6 bases). Germline V gene data show CDR1 as MNHNY and CDR2 as SVGAGI (reference sequence). Trimming removed 2 bases from V and 5 bases from J, with 6 bases in between. This CDR3 contains 12 residues. The CDR3 DNA is TGTGCCAGCAGTTACGGAGGGGAGACCCAGTACTTC. Its translation: CASSYGGETQYF.

This clone was seen a single time. The chain has TRBV7-9 and TRBJ2-5; D is possibly TRBD1 (5 bases). Germline CDR1 is SEHNR and CDR2 is FQNEAQ (reference sequence). Deletions cut 2 bases from V and 0 bases from J, with 13 bases between. The CDR3 sequence is 16 residues long. In nucleotides, the CDR3 is TGTGCCAGCAGCTTAAGGTGGCAGGGATACCAAGAGACCCAGTACTTC. Amino acids: CASSLRWQGYQETQYF.

This clone was observed a handful of times. The V and J genes are TRBV14 and TRBJ2-1, with 8 bases identical to TRBD2. The V segment lost 4 bases and the J segment 4 bases; nucleotides outside the gene matches: 9. This CDR3 has 16 amino acids. CDR1 and CDR2 (germline): SGHDN, FVKESK. CDR3 sequence reads: CASSPIAGGPYNEQFF. CDR3 DNA sequence: TGTGCCAGCAGCCCCATCGCGGGGGGCCCTTACAATGAGCAGTTCTTC.

The V and J genes are TRBV7-9 and TRBJ2-2; D may be TRBD2 (6 bases). Germline V gene sequence: CDR1 SEHNR, CDR2 FQNEAQ (reference sequence). With 3 bases removed from V and 4 bases from J, the gap between germline ends came to 12 bases. The length of the CDR3 is 15 residues. The CDR3 bases are TGTGCCAGCAGCTTCCCATTTAGCGGCACCGGGGAGCTGTTTTTT. Translated: CASSFPFSGTGELFF.

This chain links TRBV6-5 with TRBJ1-5; 7 bases map to TRBD1. Germline V CDR1 and CDR2: MNHEY, SVGAGI. V gave up 6 bases and J gave up 6 bases; unmatched junction bases: 8. The CDR3 runs to 14 residues. CDR3 region: CASRKTGAGQPQHF. CDR3 coding DNA: TGTGCCAGCAGAAAAACAGGGGCGGGTCAGCCCCAGCATTTT.

The rearrangement joins TRBV13 to TRBJ2-1; D is ambiguous. The germline V gene encodes CDR1 PRHDT and CDR2 FYEKMQ (reference sequence). V lost 1 base to trimming and J lost 6 bases, with 4 bases between them. The CDR3 contains 12 residues. The CDR3: CASSLVTNEQFF. CDR3 DNA sequence: TGTGCCAGCAGCTTAGTTACCAATGAGCAGTTCTTC.